This T cell receptor (beta chain) was recovered during a study of T cell responses to AZD1222 COVID-19 vaccine (dated by TCRdb to the early 2020s). Concerning the study at large: AZD1222 recipients given second doses at about 4 weeks or at about 12 weeks were pooled, since spike-specific TCR depth and breadth were not found to differ between the two schedules. A total of 230 to 250 trial participants underwent TCR sequencing, of whom about 210 had received two doses of AZD1222 and roughly 26 had received two doses of the MenACWY control vaccine. Trial participants were enrolled into age subgroups of 18-55, 56-69 and 70-plus years, which contained around 140, 26 and 57 TCR-sequenced participants, respectively. The paper as a whole reports these results and caveats: No day 14 peak-response samples were available, so repertoires were characterized only after the peak T cell response. Conclusions about previously exposed vaccinees are limited, since just a handful of AZD1222 recipients were seropositive for SARS-CoV-2 at baseline. Spike-specific TCR breadth and depth rose significantly after two AZD1222 doses compared with day 0 and with MenACWY recipients. Most participants were white British and females outnumbered males, and the authors suggested that clonal diversity may have been underestimated. The 56-69-year group was small, and its depth increase did not reach significance, likely because of low power. Nearly half of unique spike-specific TCRs reportedly recognized epitopes outside regions mutated in the B.1.351 and B.1.1.7 variants. The vaccine-associated CD4 TCRs covered the entire spike protein, and the dominant responses fell in regions 160-218 and 743-854.

The CDR3 regions of human TCRbeta chains were analyzed by immunosequencing. In the source study's methods: Repertoire TCRs were matched against a reference library of SARS-CoV-2-specific TCRs generated with the MIRA antigen-specificity platform. Breadth was defined as the fraction of unique TCRs that were SARS-CoV-2-associated. Depth was defined as the fraction of total T cells that were SARS-CoV-2-associated. Each spike-specific TCR was assigned to its reactive spike region and to a CD4 or CD8 class using the MIRA data. Log10-transformed breadth and depth values were compared by one-way ANOVA with Sidak's multiple comparisons tests. In its TCRdb copy, this immuneACCESS table keeps in-frame sequences only and misses some clones. Where compared with another copy, unresolved V genes explain less than half of these, and the others have no known cause. The V and J calls and clone size are taken from that table; D and trimming were inferred from the DNA. In this sample the table shows over 150,000 clones, 75% to 90% of which occur a single time. The top ten clones comprise under 7.5% of the sample.

On this clone: Which antigen it targets is not known. The sample holds no much larger clone one base away, and base qualities are not on file.

The CDR1 and CDR2 encoded by the germline V gene are MDHEN and SYDVKM. CDR3 length: 15 amino acids, cysteine to phenylalanine. Here the CDR3 DNA is all that survives: 45 bases in frame from base 1. For this chain, trimming is 5 bases at the V end and 9 bases at the J end, and the number of junction bases without a gene match is 14. Interpreted using the paper, the time point label stands for: baseline before first vaccination. Vaccinee samples came from UK trials COV001 and COV002, including a single-blind randomized controlled phase 2/3 trial of AZD1222 (ChAdOx1 nCoV-19) in healthy adults. Trial participant PBMC samples were collected at day 0 and day 28 after the second dose for TCRbeta chain sequencing.

This sequence was found in an adult in good health. The starting material was peripheral blood, obtained on day 0 of AZD1222 vaccination. Here the chain combines TRBV28 and TRBJ1-2; 8 bases in the middle match TRBD1. The nucleotide sequence reads as follows: TGTGCCAGCAGTCCAGGACAGGGCAAGTTTTCGAGCTACACCTTC. This gives the protein CASSPGQGKFSSYTF.